Reported below is one T cell receptor beta chain. Its antigen is unknown. Profiling relied on immunoSEQ multiplex PCR, and the TCRdb table lists in-frame clones only, not all of them. The sample gives 30,000 to 40,000 clones, none seen only once, and the top ten clones hold 2.5%. The sample is drawn from a study of T cells after posttransplantation cyclophosphamide. The CDR3 totals 15 residues. The ends lost 6 bases at V and 4 bases at J; junction bases unmatched: 11. Germline V gives CDR1 MDHEN, CDR2 SYDVKM. Study results and limitations: TRB clonality was highly associated with recipient CMV seropositivity and reactivation. Later blood repertoires were often dominated by clones from the donor CD8+ memory compartment.

The chain couples TRBV28 to TRBJ1-2, with TRBD1 matching 7 bases. The sample consisted of PBMCs. The clonotype originates from a man in his forties or fifties in good health, CMV-negative, and a related stem cell transplant donor. In DNA, the CDR3 is TGTGCCAGCAGCCACTTGGAGGGGGCGAGCTATGGCTACACCTTC. Translating gives CASSHLEGASYGYTF.